This TCR beta chain came from a study of siplizumab effects on memory and regulatory T cells (dated by TCRdb to the late 2010s). Turning to the overall study: The effect of the anti-CD2 antibody siplizumab on alloreactive T-cell subsets was examined in allogeneic mixed lymphocyte reactions constructed from human PBMCs.

Here is what the overall study found, with its caveats: The cumulative frequency of alloreactive sequences traceable to unstimulated CD4+ memory T cells was significantly reduced by siplizumab. Because sequences below about 10^-5 frequency were poorly captured, only a minor fraction of alloreactive clones could be mapped to unstimulated subsets. Whether proliferating Tregs from siplizumab cultures were suppressive was not functionally confirmed. In reactions with siplizumab, an average of approximately 70% of mappable alloreactive CD4+ clones were Treg-derived, compared with roughly 30% in control reactions. Greater diversity appeared to be present in unstimulated naive T cells than in memory T cells, and a substantial contribution to the alloresponse seemed to be made by naive cells. About 75-97% of proliferating CD4+ or CD8+ clones could not be given a naive or memory phenotype.

Library method: the immunoSEQ multiplex PCR assay. The deep sequencing platform assayed roughly 10^5 TCR templates per sample. Genomic DNA extracted from sorted T cells was the material used for TCRbeta CDR3 sequencing. In the original analysis: The R programming language was used for clonal analysis of TCRbeta CDR3 data. Unstimulated samples were compared with post-reaction CFSE-low samples to define alloreactive CD4+ and CD8+ clones. Regulatory or non-regulatory origin was assigned to alloreactive CD4+ clones by matching of sequences to sorted unstimulated Treg and non-Treg repertoires. TCRdb provides this immuneACCESS table in a form limited to in-frame rearrangements. Some clones are lacking; in checked studies, under half of them reflect an unresolved V gene, and why the rest are absent is not known. That table furnishes V, J and clone size, whereas the DNA furnished D and trimming. The sample data list about 46,000 clones, and 93% of these were observed just once. About 15% of the sample goes to the ten largest clones.

Sorted unstimulated T cells, along with proliferating T cells recovered from mixed lymphocyte reactions, underwent TCRbeta CDR3 sequencing. Fresh whole blood from fewer than twelve HLA-typed healthy donors was used to isolate PBMCs. The germline V gene yields MRHNA for CDR1 and SNTAGT for CDR2. From the cysteine up to the phenylalanine, the CDR3 has a length of 15 residues. The kept DNA is CDR3 alone, 45 bases in frame from the first base. The V end gives up 5 bases and the J end 4 bases, leaving 7 bases in the junction not matched to a gene. Remarks on this clone: The clone's antigen remains unknown. No base quality information exists; no much larger clone differs at one position.

The chain couples TRBV6-4 to TRBJ2-2, with 7 central nucleotides matching TRBD1. Sequenced: CD8+ T cells sorted from blood. This TCR was sampled from a human donor in good health. For the CDR3, the sequence is CASSQTGSGTGELFF. The DNA sequence is TGTGCCAGCAGTCAGACAGGGTCGGGCACCGGGGAGCTGTTTTTT.